This T cell receptor beta chain was captured in a study of memory CD4+ T cells and cytomegalovirus serostatus. Single viable CD3+CD4+CD8-CD45RO+ cells were sorted as the memory CD4+ T cells. CDR1 and CDR2 (germline): MDHEN, SYDVKM. Trimming left V 6 bases short and J 0 bases short, with 10 bases between. CDR3 length: 14 amino acids. This table comes from immunoSEQ multiplex PCR, and its TCRdb copy is limited to in-frame clones, with some not included. This table holds about 45,000 clones, 76% found once. This receptor was taken from an adult in good health and CMV-seronegative. V gene TRBV28 combines with J gene TRBJ2-3, with no clear D. Sequencing was performed on memory CD4+ T cells from blood. The CDR3 nucleotides read TGTGCCAGCAGCTATGAAACTAGCACAGATACGCAGTATTTT. Its protein is CASSYETSTDTQYF.